This T cell receptor (beta chain) came from a study of chemoradiotherapy in HPV16-positive cancers. Study observations and caveats: Non-HPV-specific T cells did not expand in tumors during treatment, whereas candidate HPV-specific clones and E7-related motifs did. The functional HPV-specific definition rests on just two HPV16-positive patients. In HPV16-positive patients, HPV-responsive T-cell expansion tracked better recurrence-free survival.

About this clone itself: Antigen unknown.

Samples were taken several times over chemoradiotherapy. V was pared by 4 bases and J by 3 bases, with 9 bases of the junction left unmatched. Germline CDR1 is SGHDT and CDR2 is YYEEEE. The CDR3 loop spans 17 amino acids. The assay was immunoSEQ multiplex PCR, and TCRdb's table has in-frame clones only and misses some. The sample lists approximately 10,000 clones, around 80% occurring once. The receptor's source is a human donor with HPV-associated anogenital cancer. The chain uses TRBV5-6 and TRBJ1-4; 10 bases agree with TRBD1. Specimen collection occurred from a patient who underwent chemoradiotherapy. Here the CDR3 reads CASSPRTGGSSNEKLFF. CDR3 nucleotide sequence: TGTGCCAGCAGCCCCCGGACAGGGGGGAGTTCTAATGAAAAACTGTTTTTT.